Below, 19 T cell receptor beta chains from the same sample are listed, as sequenced in a study of blood T cell repertoires in COVID-19. Generated by immunoSEQ multiplex PCR, the TCRdb table keeps only in-frame clones and is missing some. Here the sample spans about 150,000 clones, about 90% being singletons. The specimen sequenced was peripheral blood. The source is an older woman with acute or convalescent COVID-19.

This clone is a singleton in its sample. The rearrangement links TRBV28 to TRBJ1-1; TRBD1 aligns across 8 bases. Unmatched junction bases numbered 12, after V lost 7 bases and J lost 5 bases. This CDR3 has 15 residues. Germline V lookup: CDR1 MDHEN, CDR2 SYDVKM. CDR3 residues: CASIGPGGMWTEAFF. The DNA of the CDR3 is TGTGCCAGCATTGGACCAGGGGGCATGTGGACTGAAGCTTTCTTT.

The chain carries TRBV4-3 and TRBJ2-1; 11 nucleotides line up with TRBD2. The CDR3 totals 17 residues. Germline CDR1 and CDR2: LGHNA and YSLEER. V shed 3 bases, J shed 5 bases, and the junction held 9 bases outside the gene matches. In nucleotides, the CDR3 is TGCGCCAGCAGCCACGAGACAACTAGCGGGGGACACAATGAGCAGTTCTTC. Its protein product is CASSHETTSGGHNEQFF.

The chain recombines TRBV5-1 with TRBJ1-2; TRBD1 matches at 8 bases. The trim removed 2 bases at V and 8 bases at J, leaving 17 bases unmatched. CDR1 is SGHRS, CDR2 YFSETQ, per germline. CDR3 length: 17 residues. The CDR3 nucleotides read TGCGCCAGCAGCTTTAATCCCCCACGGACAGGGACGCAGGGCTACACCTTC. Amino acid sequence: CASSFNPPRTGTQGYTF.

The chain uses TRBV4-2 and TRBJ2-3; TRBD2 agrees at 8 bases. Trimming took 0 bases from V and 7 from J; bases not matched to a gene: 6. This CDR3 region has 15 residues. CDR1 is LGHNA, CDR2 YNFKEQ, per germline. CDR3 sequence: CASSQEAGVRNTQYF. DNA of the CDR3: TGTGCCAGCAGCCAAGAAGCGGGGGTCCGAAATACGCAGTATTTT.

The rearrangement links TRBV9 to TRBJ2-2; 10 bases are shared with TRBD2. The CDR3 contains 15 residues. CDR1 and CDR2 from the germline V gene are SGDLS and YYNGEE. V shed 4 bases and J 2 bases; nucleotides not matched to a gene: 2. CDR3 region: CASSLAGGNTGELFF. The CDR3 nucleotides are TGTGCCAGCAGCTTAGCGGGGGGCAACACCGGGGAGCTGTTTTTT. The whole variable domain, filled in from reference TRBV9 and TRBJ2-2, reads DSGVTQTPKHLITATGQRVTLRCSPRSGDLSVYWYQQSLDQGLQFLIQYYNGEERAKGNILERFSAQQFPDLHSELNLSSLELGDSALYFCASSLAGGNTGELFFGEGSRLTVL.

V usage is TRBV18 and J usage is TRBJ2-1, with 7 bases matching TRBD2. The germline V gene encodes CDR1 KGHSH and CDR2 LQKENI. This CDR3 comprises 14 residues. Trimming took 2 bases from V and 10 from J; bases not matched to a gene: 8. CDR3 in amino acids: CASSPERLAEEQFF. Written as DNA, the CDR3 is TGTGCCAGCTCACCAGAAAGGCTAGCGGAAGAGCAGTTCTTC.

The chain couples TRBV7-7 to TRBJ2-2, with 8 bases lining up with TRBD1. Germline V gene lookup returns CDR1 SSHAT and CDR2 FNYEAQ (reference sequence). The CDR3 has 18 residues. Trimming took 0 bases from V and 5 from J; bases not matched to a gene: 11. The CDR3 DNA reads as TGTGCCAGCAGCTTAGCACCCGGGACAGGCCACGGGACCGGGGAGCTGTTTTTT. It yields the protein CASSLAPGTGHGTGELFF.

The chain employs TRBV4-3 and TRBJ1-5; D gene uncertain. CDR1 is LGHNA and CDR2 is YSLEER in the germline V gene. Trimming pared 5 bases from V and 1 base from J, leaving 12 bases between. This CDR3 region has 15 residues. CDR3 sequence: CASSTRYISNQPQHF. For the CDR3, the DNA is TGCGCCAGCAGCACCAGATACATAAGCAATCAGCCCCAGCATTTT.

The V call is TRBV28, the J call TRBJ2-7; 9 nucleotides line up with TRBD1. Losses at the gene ends were 5 bases for V and 1 base for J; bases not matched to a gene: 9. The CDR3 is 16 amino acids. Germline-derived CDR1 and CDR2 are MDHEN and SYDVKM. For the CDR3, the DNA is TGTGCCAGCAGTACAGCGGACAGGGGCCGGTCCTACGAGCAGTACTTC. Translated: CASSTADRGRSYEQYF.

This rearrangement joins TRBV29-1 to TRBJ2-1; 8 nucleotides align to TRBD2. The CDR3 is 14 amino acids. Unmatched junction bases numbered 7, after V lost 7 bases and J lost 2 bases. The germline V gene encodes CDR1 SQVTM and CDR2 ANQGSEA. In DNA, the CDR3 is TGCAGCGGCCGTCCGGGACTAGCCTACAATGAGCAGTTCTTC. It encodes CSGRPGLAYNEQFF.

The chain is built from TRBV4-1 and TRBJ2-5; the D gene is possibly TRBD1 (5 bases). The V end was cut by 1 base, the J end by 7 bases, with 10 bases between. CDR3 length equals 13 residues. The germline CDR1 and CDR2 sequences are MGHRA and YSYEKL. The CDR3 DNA is TGCGCCAGCAGCCAAGTAGGGGTAGGGACCCAGTACTTC. Its translation is CASSQVGVGTQYF.

This sequence joins TRBV6-5 and TRBJ1-4, with D maybe TRBD1 (6 bases). CDR1 MNHEY and CDR2 SVGAGI come from the germline V gene. The V and J ends lost 8 bases and 7 bases respectively, with 14 bases between them. The CDR3 has 13 amino acids. The CDR3 loop reads CASEKTGREKLFF. The CDR3 nucleotides are TGTGCCAGCGAAAAGACAGGTCGTGAAAAACTGTTTTTT.

The chain has TRBV19 and TRBJ1-4, with D hard to call. Trimming pared 1 base from V and 8 bases from J, leaving 11 bases between. The CDR3 is made up of 14 amino acids. From germline, CDR1 is LNHDA and CDR2 SQIVND (reference sequence). The DNA for the CDR3 is TGTGCCAGTAGTATAGGGGTTCGCGGGGAAAAACTGTTTTTT. Translating it yields CASSIGVRGEKLFF.

The chain carries TRBV19 and TRBJ2-7; 7 positions agree with TRBD1. The CDR3 is 13 residues long. From germline, CDR1 is LNHDA and CDR2 SQIVND (reference sequence). The V gene end was trimmed by 4 bases and the J gene end by 0 bases; junction bases not matched to a gene: 0. The CDR3 bases are TGTGCCAGTAGTAACAGGGGCTCCTACGAGCAGTACTTC. Translated, it gives CASSNRGSYEQYF.

V gene TRBV5-1 combines with J gene TRBJ2-3, with 10 nucleotides matching TRBD1. Germline loops: CDR1 SGHRS, CDR2 YFSETQ. V gave up 0 bases and J gave up 4 bases; unmatched junction bases: 5. This CDR3 spans 16 amino acids. CDR3 bases: TGCGCCAGCAGCTTGGAGGGACAGGGGTTCCCAGATACGCAGTATTTT. Its translation is CASSLEGQGFPDTQYF.

This sequence joins TRBV7-8 and TRBJ1-2; TRBD1 is a possible D gene (5 bases). Trimming removed 1 base at V and 0 bases at J, with 9 bases between. The length of the CDR3 is 15 residues. Germline V gene lookup returns CDR1 SGHVS and CDR2 FQNEAQ. The CDR3 here is CASSLVGGANYGYTF. The DNA of the CDR3 is TGTGCCAGCAGCTTAGTCGGGGGGGCTAACTATGGCTACACCTTC.

J is TRBJ2-5 and V is TRBV5-1; 10 bases fit TRBD2. This CDR3 contains 16 residues. Germline CDR1 SGHRS, CDR2 YFSETQ. V shed 4 bases and J 5 bases; nucleotides not matched to a gene: 11. The CDR3 sequence: CASSPAQTSGLETQYF. DNA of the CDR3: TGCGCCAGCAGCCCCGCTCAGACTAGCGGGCTGGAGACCCAGTACTTC.

The chain links TRBV7-2 to TRBJ2-2; 7 bases line up with TRBD1. The CDR3 has 16 amino acids. The V gene's germline CDR1 is SGHTA and CDR2 FQGNSA. Losses at the gene ends were 2 bases for V and 0 bases for J; bases not matched to a gene: 3. The CDR3 loop reads CASSLTRGTNTGELFF. The CDR3 DNA reads TGTGCCAGCAGCTTAACCAGGGGGACGAACACCGGGGAGCTGTTTTTT. Looking up the rest from reference TRBV7-2 and TRBJ2-2 gives the full variable domain: GAGVSQSPSNKVTEKGKDVELRCDPISGHTALYWYRQSLGQGLEFLIYFQGNSAPDKSGLPSDRFSAERTGGSVSTLTIQRTQQEDSAVYLCASSLTRGTNTGELFFGEGSRLTVL.

The chain joins TRBV19 to TRBJ1-2, with D possibly TRBD1 on 6 matching bases. The CDR3 runs to 16 residues. Germline-derived CDR1 and CDR2 are LNHDA and SQIVND (reference sequence). V lost 4 bases to trimming and J lost 4 bases, with 19 bases between them. As DNA, the CDR3 is TGTGCCAGTAGTAGGCCGGGACATCCTCTATTCTATGGCTACACCTTC. Amino acids: CASSRPGHPLFYGYTF.